This TCR beta chain appears in the sequencing data of a study of Graves' ophthalmopathy and Graves' hyperthyroidism. Across the study: No treatment had been given when peripheral blood was collected at initial diagnosis.

This clonotype came up many times. Scientists amplified the TCR beta CDR3 regions from RNA transcripts. Second-round multiplex PCR came after first-round RT-PCR with HTBI primers. TCRdb used MiXCR to reprocess the multiplex PCR reads, holding one entry per CDR3 protein. The sample lists over 200,000 distinct CDR3 sequences, just under 30% occurring once. Trimming cost V 2 bases and J 6 bases; bases outside gene matches: 12. The CDR3 totals 18 residues. Germline lookup yields CDR1 MNHEY and CDR2 SVGEGT. The specimen sequenced was peripheral blood. This clonotype was sampled from a man aged 45-65 years with Graves' ophthalmopathy. The chain employs TRBV6-2 or TRBV6-3 and TRBJ2-2; 10 positions match TRBD2. CDR3 protein: CASSYALLGLAEPGELFF. CDR3 DNA sequence: TGTGCCAGCAGTTACGCCTTACTTGGACTAGCGGAACCCGGGGAGCTGTTTTTT.